This T cell receptor beta chain derives from a study of Ad26.COV2.S vaccination and SARS-CoV-2 variants. The table came from immunoSEQ multiplex PCR; TCRdb's copy has only in-frame clones and leaves some out. The sample lists about 680,000 clones; approximately 88% were seen once. Study findings and constraints: An underestimation of total T cell responses may have resulted from the TCR breadth and depth analyses.

Regarding treatment: around 19 received Ad26.COV2.S at low or high dose, single or two shots; 5 received placebo; per-sample allocation not given. Sampling took place 63 days after the first vaccine or placebo injection. This clone was detected only once. Its antigen is undetermined. The sequencing used peripheral blood, collected in a trial of Ad26.COV2.S vaccine versus placebo. The TCR originated in a person between 18 and 60 years old who received the Ad26.COV2.S COVID-19 vaccine or a placebo.

CDR3 sequence: CASTPGAAGVQPQHF. CDR3 DNA: TGTGCCAGCACCCCAGGGGCGGCAGGGGTCCAGCCCCAGCATTTT. This chain connects TRBV2 to TRBJ1-5; tentatively, D is TRBD1 (6 bases). The germline V gene encodes CDR1 SNHLY and CDR2 FYNNEI. CDR3 length equals 15 residues. The V gene lost 7 bases and the J gene lost 7 bases, with 20 bases spanning the gap.